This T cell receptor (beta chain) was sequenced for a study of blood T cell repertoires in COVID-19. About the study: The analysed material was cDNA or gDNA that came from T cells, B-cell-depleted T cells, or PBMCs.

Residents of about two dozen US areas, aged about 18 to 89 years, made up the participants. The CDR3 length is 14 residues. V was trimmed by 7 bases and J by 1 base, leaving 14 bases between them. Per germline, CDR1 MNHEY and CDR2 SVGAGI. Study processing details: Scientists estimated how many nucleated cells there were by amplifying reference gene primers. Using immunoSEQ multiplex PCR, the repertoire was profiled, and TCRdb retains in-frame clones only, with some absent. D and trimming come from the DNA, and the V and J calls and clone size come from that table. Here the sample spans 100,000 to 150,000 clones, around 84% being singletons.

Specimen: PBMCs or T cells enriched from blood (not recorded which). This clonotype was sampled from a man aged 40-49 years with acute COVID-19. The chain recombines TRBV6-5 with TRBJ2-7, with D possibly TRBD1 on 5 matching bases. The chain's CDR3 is CASKRGDGSYEQYF. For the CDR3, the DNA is TGTGCCAGCAAAAGGGGTGATGGTTCCTACGAGCAGTACTTC.